This is a list of T cell receptor beta chains from one sample in a study of OX40 agonist ivuxolimab in advanced cancers. Repertoires were generated with immunoSEQ multiplex PCR, while TCRdb's copy carries only in-frame clones and drops some. The sample includes 40,000 to 55,000 clones, about 88% seen only once; the top ten take about 13%. This sample comprised CD4+ or CD8+ T cells sorted from blood, obtained in a trial of the OX40 agonist ivuxolimab. These receptors were collected from an adult with an advanced solid tumor such as melanoma, head and neck, liver or kidney cancer. CDR3s include the opening cysteine and the closing phenylalanine or tryptophan.

CDR3: CASSGEADRGPTDTQYF
J: TRBJ2-3
V: TRBV27

CDR3: CASSPTRTGFYEQYF
J: TRBJ2-7
V: TRBV7-6

CDR3: CASSPQTGIYEQYF
J: TRBJ2-7
V: TRBV5-1

CDR3: CASRFGGGFSDTQYF
J: TRBJ2-3
V: TRBV5-5

CDR3: CASSYMHREVGGELFF
J: TRBJ2-2
V: TRBV7-9

CDR3: CASSRQGRDQPQHF
J: TRBJ1-5
V: TRBV2

CDR3: CAWSVQGQPQHF
J: TRBJ1-5
V: TRBV30

CDR3: CAWGARRTSLGEQFF
J: TRBJ2-1
V: TRBV30

CDR3: CASSPGQPMNTEAFF
J: TRBJ1-1
V: TRBV6-5

CDR3: CASSYLNPGNEQYF
J: TRBJ2-7
V: TRBV6-5

CDR3: CASSDRDNSPLHF
J: TRBJ1-6
V: TRBV6-1

CDR3: CASSYPTLAGGSEQFF
J: TRBJ2-1
V: TRBV6-6

CDR3: CATSRDLQETETQYF
J: TRBJ2-5
V: TRBV15

CDR3: CASSPARVPYEQYF
J: TRBJ2-7
V: TRBV18

CDR3: CASSPLPGPQDHYGYTF
J: TRBJ1-2
V: TRBV28

CDR3: CASSQDSGSSYEQYF
J: TRBJ2-7
V: TRBV7-8

CDR3: CASSLVPALLLKYQETQYF
J: TRBJ2-5
V: TRBV11-3

CDR3: CATSPRDRGDEQYF
J: TRBJ2-7
V: TRBV15

CDR3: CASSWTGMNTEAFF
J: TRBJ1-1
V: TRBV5-1

CDR3: CASSPIRDSYYNEQFF
J: TRBJ2-1
V: TRBV19

CDR3: CSGTRRATQYF
J: TRBJ2-3
V: TRBV29-1

CDR3: CSADGYWETQYF
J: TRBJ2-5
V: TRBV29-1

CDR3: CASSSPGLSSYEQYF
J: TRBJ2-7
V: TRBV27

CDR3: CASSPPGSSGAYEQYF
J: TRBJ2-7
V: TRBV18

CDR3: CASSEISDSETQYF
J: TRBJ2-5
V: TRBV2

CDR3: CASSLPGTGESEQYF
J: TRBJ2-7
V: TRBV6-1

CDR3: CASSLDRVDTEAFF
J: TRBJ1-1
V: TRBV5-1

CDR3: CAWSTTPGLAGVQDNEQFF
J: TRBJ2-1
V: TRBV30

CDR3: CASSYRAGNTGELFF
J: TRBJ2-2
V: TRBV6-5

CDR3: CASSSYSGTVSYEQYF
J: TRBJ2-7
V: TRBV19

CDR3: CASNSRTGFYEQYF
J: TRBJ2-7
V: TRBV5-4

CDR3: CAVGTGTGNTIYF
J: TRBJ1-3
V: TRBV6-1

CDR3: CASSFSTATYEQYF
J: TRBJ2-7
V: TRBV6-5

CDR3: CASTTPGDNEQFF
J: TRBJ2-1
V: TRBV28

CDR3: CASSLSSFEQYF
J: TRBJ2-7
V: TRBV28

CDR3: CASSFSSGRETQYF
J: TRBJ2-5
V: TRBV7-9

CDR3: CASSPSITGELFF
J: TRBJ2-2
V: TRBV6-8

CDR3: CASSLVAADTQYF
J: TRBJ2-3
V: TRBV7-2

CDR3: CASSPMGETQYF
J: TRBJ2-5
V: TRBV18

CDR3: CASSIGQGRTDRVIQYF
J: TRBJ2-4
V: TRBV19

CDR3: CASRQTNQPQHF
J: TRBJ1-5
V: TRBV6-1

CDR3: CASRSPGNRVSNQPQHF
J: TRBJ1-5
V: TRBV28

CDR3: CASSLQSTDTQYF
J: TRBJ2-3
V: TRBV27

CDR3: CAWSSGQGGVRSPLHF
J: TRBJ1-6
V: TRBV30

CDR3: CAWSQAGAGYEQYF
J: TRBJ2-7
V: TRBV30

CDR3: CASSSPGLRYEQYF
J: TRBJ2-7
V: TRBV5-1

CDR3: CASSPDYRAGNTIYF
J: TRBJ1-3
V: TRBV19

CDR3: CATTGDSYNEQFF
J: TRBJ2-1
V: TRBV6-1

CDR3: CASSQDLRGIPYYEQYF
J: TRBJ2-7
V: TRBV4-1

CDR3: CASSPSRLAGGLYNEQFF
J: TRBJ2-1
V: TRBV7-2

CDR3: CASRTSGNHNEQFF
J: TRBJ2-1
V: TRBV19